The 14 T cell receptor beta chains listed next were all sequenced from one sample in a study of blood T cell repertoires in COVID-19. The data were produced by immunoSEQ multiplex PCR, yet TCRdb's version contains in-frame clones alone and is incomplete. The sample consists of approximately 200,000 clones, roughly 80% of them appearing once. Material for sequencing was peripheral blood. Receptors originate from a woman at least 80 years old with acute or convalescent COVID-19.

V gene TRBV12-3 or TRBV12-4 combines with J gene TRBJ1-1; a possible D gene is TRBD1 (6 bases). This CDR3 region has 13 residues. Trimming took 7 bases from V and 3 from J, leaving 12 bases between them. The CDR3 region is CASTLDRYTEAFF. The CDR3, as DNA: TGTGCCAGCACCCTGGACAGATACACTGAAGCTTTCTTT.

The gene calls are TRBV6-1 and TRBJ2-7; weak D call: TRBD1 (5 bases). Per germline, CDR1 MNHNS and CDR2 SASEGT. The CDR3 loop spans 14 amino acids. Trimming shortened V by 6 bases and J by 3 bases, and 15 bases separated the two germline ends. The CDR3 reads CASRLPDNGYEQYF. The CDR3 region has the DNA TGTGCCAGCAGGCTCCCGGACAATGGCTACGAGCAGTACTTC.

CDR3: CAKTLRGSTSGANVLTF. CDR3 bases: TGTGCCAAAACACTGAGGGGGTCTACCTCTGGGGCCAACGTCCTGACTTTC. The chain couples TRBV2 to TRBJ2-6; D is possibly TRBD1 (6 bases). Germline V gives CDR1 SNHLY, CDR2 FYNNEI. Trimming removed 10 bases from V and 0 bases from J, with 19 bases in between. This CDR3 is built from 17 residues.

CDR3: CASKGQADRRLFF. The CDR3, as DNA: TGTGCCAGCAAAGGACAGGCCGATCGAAGACTGTTTTTT. The gene calls are TRBV5-6 and TRBJ1-4, with 7 bases identical to TRBD1. Germline CDR1 is SGHDT and CDR2 is YYEEEE. The J segment lost 13 bases and the V segment lost 6 bases, leaving 12 bases of the junction unmatched. This CDR3 has 13 amino acids.

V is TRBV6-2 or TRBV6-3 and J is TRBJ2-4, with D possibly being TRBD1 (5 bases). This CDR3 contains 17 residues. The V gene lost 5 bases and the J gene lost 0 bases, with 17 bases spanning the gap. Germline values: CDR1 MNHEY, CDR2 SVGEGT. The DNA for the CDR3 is TGTGCCAGCAGTCAGACAATCAGGGAACTAGCCAAAAACATTCAGTACTTC. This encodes CASSQTIRELAKNIQYF.

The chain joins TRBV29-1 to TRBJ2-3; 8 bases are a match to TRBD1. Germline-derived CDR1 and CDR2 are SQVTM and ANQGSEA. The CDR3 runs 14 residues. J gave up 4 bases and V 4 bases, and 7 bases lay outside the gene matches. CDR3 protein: CSVVSRGLADTQYF. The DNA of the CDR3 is TGCAGCGTTGTATCCAGGGGGCTAGCAGATACGCAGTATTTT.

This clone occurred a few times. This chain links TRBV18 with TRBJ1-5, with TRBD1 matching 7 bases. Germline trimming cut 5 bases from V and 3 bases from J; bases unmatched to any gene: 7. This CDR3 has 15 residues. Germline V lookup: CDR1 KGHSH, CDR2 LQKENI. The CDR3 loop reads CASSGQANPNQPQHF. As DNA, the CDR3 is TGTGCCAGCTCAGGACAGGCTAACCCCAATCAGCCCCAGCATTTT.

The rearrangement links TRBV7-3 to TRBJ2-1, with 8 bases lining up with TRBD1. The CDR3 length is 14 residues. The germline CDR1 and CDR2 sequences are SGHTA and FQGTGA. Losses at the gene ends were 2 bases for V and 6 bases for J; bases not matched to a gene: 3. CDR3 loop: CASSLLTGGNEQFF. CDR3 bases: TGTGCCAGCAGCTTACTAACAGGGGGCAATGAGCAGTTCTTC.

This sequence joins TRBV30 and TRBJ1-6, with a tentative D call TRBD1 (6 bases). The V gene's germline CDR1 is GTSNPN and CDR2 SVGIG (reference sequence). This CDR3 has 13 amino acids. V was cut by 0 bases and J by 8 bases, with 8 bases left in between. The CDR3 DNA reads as TGTGCCTGGAGTGTTACAGGGTATTCACCCCTCCACTTT. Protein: CAWSVTGYSPLHF.

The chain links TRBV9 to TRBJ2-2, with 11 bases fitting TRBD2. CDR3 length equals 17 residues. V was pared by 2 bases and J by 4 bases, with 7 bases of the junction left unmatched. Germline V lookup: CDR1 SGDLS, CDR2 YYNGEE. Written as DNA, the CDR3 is TGTGCCAGCAGCGTGGGGACGGGACTAGCGGTCACCGGGGAGCTGTTTTTT. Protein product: CASSVGTGLAVTGELFF.

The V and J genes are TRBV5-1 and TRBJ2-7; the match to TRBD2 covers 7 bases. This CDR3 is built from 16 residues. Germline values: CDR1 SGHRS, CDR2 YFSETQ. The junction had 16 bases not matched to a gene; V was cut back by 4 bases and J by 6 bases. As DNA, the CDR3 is TGCGCCAGCAGCCGCCTGGCTGAGGCTAGCGGCGGCGAGCAGTACTTC. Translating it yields CASSRLAEASGGEQYF.

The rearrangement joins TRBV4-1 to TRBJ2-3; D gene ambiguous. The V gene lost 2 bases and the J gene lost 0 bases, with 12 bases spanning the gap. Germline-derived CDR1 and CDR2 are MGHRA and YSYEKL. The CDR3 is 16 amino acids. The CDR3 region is CASSQPWQVSTDTQYF. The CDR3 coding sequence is TGCGCCAGCAGCCAACCCTGGCAGGTTAGCACAGATACGCAGTATTTT.

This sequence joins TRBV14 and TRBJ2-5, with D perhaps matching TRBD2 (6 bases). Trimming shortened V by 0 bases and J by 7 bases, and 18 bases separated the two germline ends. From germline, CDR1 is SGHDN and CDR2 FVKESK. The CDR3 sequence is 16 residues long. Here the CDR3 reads CASSQELAGTVGTQYF. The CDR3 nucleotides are TGTGCCAGCAGCCAAGAGTTGGCGGGGACGGTCGGGACCCAGTACTTC.

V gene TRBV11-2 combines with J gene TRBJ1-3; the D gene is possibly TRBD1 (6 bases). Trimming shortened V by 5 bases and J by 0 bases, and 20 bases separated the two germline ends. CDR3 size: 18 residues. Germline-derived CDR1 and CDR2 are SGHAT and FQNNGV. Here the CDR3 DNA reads TGTGCCAGCAGCCTCCGGGACATGGCGGCCCTCTCTGGAAACACCATATATTTT. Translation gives CASSLRDMAALSGNTIYF. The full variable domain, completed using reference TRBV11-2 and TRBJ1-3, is EAGVAQSPRYKIIEKRQSVAFWCNPISGHATLYWYQQILGQGPKLLIQFQNNGVVDDSQLPKDRFSAERLKGVDSTLKIQPAKLEDSAVYLCASSLRDMAALSGNTIYFGEGSWLTVV.